These 8 T cell receptor beta chains were all obtained from the same sample, sequenced in a study of vaccination effects on CD4 cells after COVID-19. The antigens of these receptors remain unknown. Repertoires were generated with immunoSEQ multiplex PCR, while TCRdb's copy carries only in-frame clones and drops some. The sample carries 55,000 or so clones, 65% to 80% recorded once. Antigen-specific CD4+ T cells were first expanded with viral peptide pools by the ViraFEST assay and only then sequenced. Subsequent to a culture period of under 11 days, CD4+ T cells were isolated. The person was diagnosed with PCR-confirmed SARS-CoV-2 infection between March and December 2020. This specimen consisted of CD4+ T cells from PBMCs cultured with HIV peptides, obtained before COVID-19 vaccination. Noted subset: HIV-1 Nef peptide pool negative control/reference culture. The receptors were sampled from a human donor who had a prior SARS-CoV-2 infection.

The J gene is TRBJ1-2, the V gene TRBV5-1; TRBD1 agrees at 11 bases. The CDR3 is 16 amino acids. Per germline, CDR1 SGHRS and CDR2 YFSETQ. V lost 4 bases and J lost 6; bases outside the gene matches: 11. CDR3 in DNA: TGCGCCAGCAGCCTAATGAAGGGACAGGGGGTCGATGGCTACACCTTC. The encoded protein is CASSLMKGQGVDGYTF.

This clone was observed a single time. The chain carries TRBV18 and TRBJ2-2; D assignment may be TRBD1 or TRBD2 (5 bases each). The CDR3 contains 15 residues. Trimming left V 3 bases short and J 2 bases short, with 10 bases between. Germline V CDR1 and CDR2: KGHSH, LQKENI. CDR3 sequence reads: CASSPGPGNTGELFF. The DNA for the CDR3 is TGTGCCAGCTCACCGGGACCTGGAAACACCGGGGAGCTGTTTTTT. The full variable domain, completed using reference TRBV18 and TRBJ2-2, is NAGVMQNPRHLVRRRGQEARLRCSPMKGHSHVYWYRQLPEEGLKFMVYLQKENIIDESGMPKERFSAEFPKEGPSILRIQQVVRGDSAAYFCASSPGPGNTGELFFGEGSRLTVL.

V usage is TRBV30 and J usage is TRBJ2-1, with TRBD2 matching 8 bases. CDR3 length equals 18 residues. The germline V gene encodes CDR1 GTSNPN and CDR2 SVGIG (reference sequence). V lost 2 bases, J lost 3 bases, and 15 bases stayed unmatched. CDR3 amino acids: CAWSSEATGTRSYNEQFF. The CDR3 coding sequence is TGTGCCTGGAGTAGCGAAGCCACCGGGACTAGGAGCTACAATGAGCAGTTCTTC. The whole variable domain, filled in from reference TRBV30 and TRBJ2-1, reads SQTIHQWPATLVQPVGSPLSLECTVEGTSNPNLYWYRQAAGRGLQLLFYSVGIGQISSEVPQNLSASRPQDRQFILSSKKLLLSDSGFYLCAWSSEATGTRSYNEQFFGPGTRLTVL.

The genes are TRBV9 and TRBJ2-5; TRBD2 agrees at 8 bases. Trimming at V came to 4 bases and at J to 5 bases, leaving 7 bases not matched to a gene. Germline CDR1 is SGDLS and CDR2 is YYNGEE. The CDR3 consists of 14 residues. As DNA, the CDR3 is TGTGCCAGCAGCATACGAGCGGGAGTGGAGACCCAGTACTTC. Translation gives CASSIRAGVETQYF. The whole variable domain, filled in from reference TRBV9 and TRBJ2-5, reads DSGVTQTPKHLITATGQRVTLRCSPRSGDLSVYWYQQSLDQGLQFLIQYYNGEERAKGNILERFSAQQFPDLHSELNLSSLELGDSALYFCASSIRAGVETQYFGPGTRLLVL.

This chain joins TRBV3-1 (or the pseudogene TRBV3-2) and TRBJ1-1; TRBD1 agrees at 7 bases. The CDR3 covers 15 residues. Germline CDR1 reads LGHDT; CDR2 reads YNNKEL (reference sequence). V trimming: 3 bases; J trimming: 0 bases; junction bases outside the gene matches: 4. CDR3 residues: CASSHNRGMNTEAFF. Written as DNA, the CDR3 is TGTGCCAGCAGCCATAACAGGGGCATGAACACTGAAGCTTTCTTT.

The chain is built from TRBV5-6 and TRBJ1-1, with TRBD1 matching over 7 bases. J was trimmed by 3 bases and V by 10 bases; bases with no gene match: 12. The germline CDR1 and CDR2 sequences are SGHDT and YYEEEE. The CDR3 sequence is 14 residues long. In nucleotides, the CDR3 is TGTGCCTGCTCACCGAACACAGGGGACACTGAAGCTTTCTTT. Translating gives CACSPNTGDTEAFF.

The chain joins TRBV5-4 to TRBJ2-2; the D is unclear. Germline CDR1 and CDR2: SGHNT and YYREEE (reference sequence). The CDR3 runs to 13 residues. V was clipped by 1 base and J by 7 bases, with 8 bases between them. The CDR3 is CASSLRTSGELFF. The CDR3 DNA reads TGTGCCAGCAGCTTGCGGACGAGCGGGGAGCTGTTTTTT.

The chain uses TRBV24-1 and TRBJ1-4, with a tentative D call TRBD1 (5 bases). Germline assignment: CDR1 KGHDR and CDR2 SFDVKD. CDR3 length: 16 amino acids. The V end was cut by 2 bases, the J end by 12 bases, with 21 bases between. The CDR3 DNA reads as TGTGCCACCAGTGATTCAGGTGTGGGGGGAAATGAGGAACTGTTTTTT. Its translation: CATSDSGVGGNEELFF.